The next 24 T cell receptor beta chains were all read from a single sample in a study of blood T cell repertoires in COVID-19 (dated by TCRdb to 2019 to 2021). The library was generated by the immunoSEQ multiplex PCR assay. TCRdb mirrors the immuneACCESS table, restricted to in-frame sequences. Some clones are absent from its copies; in checked studies, under half trace to an unresolved V gene, and the reason for the others is unknown. For this sample there are over 25,000 clones; about 88% appear just once. The ten largest make up more than 10% of the sample. Input material: peripheral blood. The receptors were sampled from a human donor in a cohort sampled during active COVID-19. The donor label of this sample is uncertain.

This chain joins TRBV28 and TRBJ1-4; D possibly corresponds to TRBD1 (6 bases). The germline V gene has CDR1 MDHEN and CDR2 SYDVKM. V lost 10 bases and J 8 bases, leaving 23 bases between the germline ends. The CDR3 is made up of 15 amino acids. For the CDR3, the DNA is TGTGCCACCTTAACAGGGAGAGGGGTATGGGAAAAACTGTTTTTT. This sequence encodes CATLTGRGVWEKLFF.

The CDR3 region has the DNA TGTGCCAGCAACCCACAGGGAATGGTTAATTCACCCCTCCACTTT. Translation gives CASNPQGMVNSPLHF. J is TRBJ1-6 and V is TRBV6-5; D perhaps matches TRBD1 (6 bases). Deletions cut 7 bases from V and 6 bases from J, with 16 bases between. The CDR3 has 15 residues. Germline V gene lookup returns CDR1 MNHEY and CDR2 SVGAGI.

This clone turned up a few times. The chain recombines TRBV7-2 with TRBJ1-5; D possibly corresponds to TRBD1 (5 bases). This CDR3 has 13 residues. Germline V gene lookup returns CDR1 SGHTA and CDR2 FQGNSA. V lost 10 bases and J lost 2, with 12 bases in between. CDR3 nucleotide sequence: TGTGCCATTTCAAGGGGCGGCAATCAGCCCCAGCATTTT. Translated, it gives CAISRGGNQPQHF.

This chain connects TRBV21-1 to TRBJ2-1; the table assigns TRBD1, which was not confirmed against the DNA. TRBV21-1 is a pseudogene. This CDR3 contains 12 residues. The CDR3 region has the DNA TGTGCCAGCAGCAGGAGACAGGGTGAGCAGTTCTTC. Its translation is CASSRRQGEQFF.

V usage is TRBV5-1 and J usage is TRBJ2-3; 9 nucleotides align to TRBD1. J was trimmed by 4 bases and V by 4 bases; bases with no gene match: 4. CDR1 SGHRS and CDR2 YFSETQ come from the germline V gene. The CDR3 is 14 residues long. The CDR3 nucleotides read TGCGCCAGCAGCCCGGGACAGGGAGCAGATACGCAGTATTTT. It is translated as CASSPGQGADTQYF. Filled out from reference TRBV5-1 and TRBJ2-3, the complete variable domain reads KAGVTQTPRYLIKTRGQQVTLSCSPISGHRSVSWYQQTPGQGLQFLFEYFSETQRNKGNFPGRFSGRQFSNSRSEMNVSTLELGDSALYLCASSPGQGADTQYFGPGTRLTVL.

This clone was seen once. The chain carries TRBV5-1 and TRBJ2-5, with 13 nucleotides matching TRBD2. Germline lookup yields CDR1 SGHRS and CDR2 YFSETQ. The V and J ends lost 4 bases and 3 bases, in that order; junction bases with no gene match: 9. The CDR3 sequence is 17 residues long. This CDR3 is CASSPTGTSGMEETQYF. Here the CDR3 DNA reads TGCGCCAGCAGCCCCACCGGGACTAGCGGGATGGAAGAGACCCAGTACTTC.

V is TRBV2 and J is TRBJ2-1; D is perhaps TRBD2 (5 bases). The CDR3 runs 15 residues. With 6 bases removed from V and 0 bases from J, the gap between germline ends came to 12 bases. Germline V gene data show CDR1 as SNHLY and CDR2 as FYNNEI. The CDR3 DNA is TGTGCCAGCAGGGTAAGGACTGGCTCCTACAATGAGCAGTTCTTC. It codes for CASRVRTGSYNEQFF.

The CDR3 DNA sequence: TGTGCCAGCAGTCCCTGGGGCAAACAAGAGACCCAGTACTTC. It translates to CASSPWGKQETQYF. This chain uses TRBV27 with TRBJ2-5; D might be TRBD1 (5 bases). V was shortened by 5 bases and J by 2 bases, with 12 bases between the two germline ends. The germline V gene encodes CDR1 MNHEY and CDR2 SMNVEV (reference sequence). The CDR3 loop spans 14 amino acids.

There are a few counts of this clone. V and J are TRBV19 and TRBJ2-6, with 12 bases fitting TRBD2. This CDR3 contains 20 residues. CDR1 is LNHDA, CDR2 SQIVND, per germline (reference sequence). The trim removed 2 bases at V and 4 bases at J, leaving 12 bases unmatched. CDR3 amino acids: CASSISALAGGVTGANVLTF. The CDR3 bases are TGTGCCAGTAGTATATCGGCCCTAGCGGGAGGGGTCACCGGGGCCAACGTCCTGACTTTC.

This clone appeared once. This chain uses TRBV27 with TRBJ2-3; TRBD2 agrees at 8 bases. CDR1 and CDR2 (germline): MNHEY, SMNVEV (reference sequence). Trimming cost V 1 base and J 1 base; bases outside gene matches: 10. This CDR3 has 18 amino acids. Here the CDR3 reads CASSLLASGPIRTDTQYF. The CDR3 coding sequence is TGTGCCAGCAGTTTATTGGCTAGCGGGCCGATCCGCACAGATACGCAGTATTTT.

This clone was counted a single time. The chain carries TRBV4-1 and TRBJ1-1; D gene unclear. The V and J ends lost 0 bases and 0 bases respectively, with 14 bases between them. The length of the CDR3 is 17 residues. CDR1 and CDR2 (germline): MGHRA, YSYEKL. CDR3: CASSQDPFSQLNTEAFF. CDR3 coding DNA: TGCGCCAGCAGCCAAGACCCTTTCTCCCAGTTGAACACTGAAGCTTTCTTT.

The chain recombines TRBV6-5 with TRBJ1-3, with 9 bases lining up with TRBD1. Losses at the gene ends were 6 bases for V and 2 bases for J; bases not matched to a gene: 2. The CDR3 extends over 14 amino acids. CDR1 is MNHEY and CDR2 is SVGAGI in the germline V gene. The DNA for the CDR3 is TGTGCCAGCAGAAGGGACAGGGCTGGAAACACCATATATTTT. Translating it yields CASRRDRAGNTIYF.

The chain combines TRBV5-1 with TRBJ2-2, with 16 bases that match TRBD2. This CDR3 is 17 amino acids long. Germline V gives CDR1 SGHRS, CDR2 YFSETQ. The V gene end was trimmed by 4 bases and the J gene end by 6 bases; junction bases not matched to a gene: 6. The CDR3 nucleotides are TGCGCCAGCAGCCCGGGACTAGCGGGAGGGCCCCCCGGGGAGCTGTTTTTT. This encodes CASSPGLAGGPPGELFF.

V and J are TRBV11-2 and TRBJ2-1, with 8 positions matching TRBD1. V lost 4 bases to trimming and J lost 0 bases; unmatched junction nucleotides: 5. The CDR3 runs to 16 residues. Germline CDR1 SGHAT, CDR2 FQNNGV. CDR3 nucleotides: TGTGCCAGCAGCTCTACTGGGACAGGCTCCTACAATGAGCAGTTCTTC. Translation gives CASSSTGTGSYNEQFF.

The rearrangement links TRBV11-2 to TRBJ2-3; D gene ambiguous. V shed 0 bases and J shed 6 bases, with 13 bases lying between them. The CDR3 extends over 15 amino acids. Germline V gene lookup returns CDR1 SGHAT and CDR2 FQNNGV. CDR3 nucleotide sequence: TGTGCCAGCAGCTTAGAAGCGTTATTCGAGGATACGCAGTATTTT. Residues: CASSLEALFEDTQYF.

The chain links TRBV7-9 to TRBJ2-7; a weak D match, TRBD1 (5 bases). Germline V gene sequence: CDR1 SEHNR, CDR2 FQNEAQ (reference sequence). V dropped 4 bases and J dropped 0 bases, with 13 bases sitting between them. This CDR3 spans 15 amino acids. This chain's CDR3 is CASSSWTPSSYEQYF. CDR3 in DNA: TGTGCCAGCAGCTCCTGGACACCGAGCTCCTACGAGCAGTACTTC.

The rearrangement joins TRBV11-2 to TRBJ2-1, with TRBD2 matching over 9 bases. From germline, CDR1 is SGHAT and CDR2 FQNNGV. The V and J ends lost 6 bases and 4 bases, in that order; junction bases with no gene match: 10. The CDR3 loop spans 16 amino acids. CDR3 nucleotides: TGTGCCAGCAGGGTTGGTACTAGCGGGCATTACAATGAGCAGTTCTTC. The encoded protein is CASRVGTSGHYNEQFF.

This clone was observed once. The chain employs TRBV15 and TRBJ2-5, with 7 bases aligning to TRBD2. The J segment lost 0 bases and the V segment lost 1 base, leaving 14 bases of the junction unmatched. The CDR3 spans 19 residues. CDR1 and CDR2 from the germline V gene are LNHNV and YYDKDF (reference sequence). CDR3 DNA sequence: TGTGCCACCAGCAGAGGATATGGCCCGACTAGCAACGACCAAGAGACCCAGTACTTC. Translating gives CATSRGYGPTSNDQETQYF.

The chain employs TRBV5-8 and TRBJ2-2, with 7 bases identical to TRBD1. The CDR3 sequence is 17 residues long. The germline CDR1 and CDR2 sequences are SGHTS and YDEGEE. The V and J ends lost 4 bases and 1 base, in that order; junction bases with no gene match: 10. The CDR3 nucleotides are TGTGCCAGCAGCCGGGGCTGGGGACAGAAGAACACCGGGGAGCTGTTTTTT. It encodes CASSRGWGQKNTGELFF. Filled out from reference TRBV5-8 and TRBJ2-2, the complete variable domain reads EAGVTQSPTHLIKTRGQQATLRCSPISGHTSVYWYQQALGLGLQFLLWYDEGEERNRGNFPPRFSGRQFPNYSSELNVNALELEDSALYLCASSRGWGQKNTGELFFGEGSRLTVL.

V and J are TRBV19 and TRBJ2-6, with 7 bases matching TRBD2. Germline lookup yields CDR1 LNHDA and CDR2 SQIVND (reference sequence). The CDR3 sequence is 16 residues long. With 7 bases clipped from V and 2 bases from J, the junction kept 8 bases outside the gene matches. The CDR3 protein is CASKAGDPPGANVLTF. CDR3 nucleotide sequence: TGTGCCAGTAAGGCGGGGGACCCGCCTGGGGCCAACGTCCTGACTTTC.

This chain links TRBV7-9 with TRBJ1-2; TRBD1 agrees at 9 bases. The CDR3 totals 15 residues. Per the germline V gene, CDR1 is SEHNR and CDR2 is FQNEAQ (reference sequence). V shed 1 base, J shed 7 bases, and the junction held 7 bases outside the gene matches. The CDR3 DNA is TGTGCCAGCAGCTTAGTTGGTCCGACAGGGGGTGGCTACACCTTC. This encodes CASSLVGPTGGGYTF.

This clone showed up just a few times. The J gene is TRBJ2-1, the V gene TRBV30; TRBD2 might be the D (5 bases). Trimming stripped 3 bases from V and 0 bases from J, with 6 bases between. The CDR3 contains 13 residues. The V gene's germline CDR1 is GTSNPN and CDR2 SVGIG (reference sequence). The CDR3 reads CAWRRDSYNEQFF. In DNA, the CDR3 is TGTGCCTGGAGACGGGACTCCTACAATGAGCAGTTCTTC.

The V call is TRBV21-1, the J call TRBJ2-5; the table's D gene call, TRBD2, was not cross checked with the DNA. TRBV21-1 is noted as a pseudogene. The CDR3 loop spans 15 amino acids. The CDR3 region has the DNA TGTGCCAGCAGCCCGGGGCCTAGCGGGGCCCATTATAAGTACTTC. Translation: CASSPGPSGAHYKYF.

The rearrangement links TRBV19 to TRBJ2-7; unclear D gene. Germline V gene data show CDR1 as LNHDA and CDR2 as SQIVND (reference sequence). The CDR3 is 12 residues long. V was pared by 7 bases and J by 0 bases, with 7 bases between. In nucleotides, the CDR3 is TGTGCCAGTATTTACGGCTCCTACGAGCAGTACTTC. It specifies CASIYGSYEQYF.